The present TCR beta chain was sequenced within a study of monozygotic twins with inflammatory bowel disease. Whole blood supplied total RNA, and T cells were not sorted. Per the germline V gene, CDR1 is SGHAT and CDR2 is FQNNGV. CDR3 length: 18 amino acids. Each UMI, carrying a 6-nucleotide sample barcode, came from template switching. Each CDR3 protein gets one entry in TCRdb, which reprocessed the 5' RACE reads and gives no DNA. Its table records roughly 200,000 distinct CDR3 sequences. The chain uses TRBV11-2 and TRBJ2-3; lacking DNA, the TRBD2 call made by TCRdb goes unchecked. This clonotype was obtained from a human donor with ulcerative colitis or Crohn's disease, or a healthy co-twin of an affected twin (not recorded which). The specimen was blood. This CDR3 reads CASSLVLAGMGSGGTQYF.